A single sample gave rise to the 18 T cell receptor beta chains below, sequenced in a study of neoadjuvant nivolumab and ipilimumab in lung cancer. Data came from immunoSEQ multiplex PCR; TCRdb stores just in-frame clones and leaves some out. Of 17,000 or so clones in the sample, around 76% were seen once. The specimen was tumor tissue, collected after neoadjuvant nivolumab, alone or with ipilimumab, at or shortly before surgery. Source of these receptors: an adult with non-small cell lung cancer.

The chain employs TRBV9 and TRBJ2-3, with D perhaps TRBD2 (6 bases). This CDR3 spans 15 amino acids. V was pared by 4 bases and J by 1 base, with 13 bases between. CDR1 and CDR2 (germline): SGDLS, YYNGEE. CDR3 in DNA: TGTGCCAGCAGCCTTACGGGGGAGGGCACAGATACGCAGTATTTT. This gives the protein CASSLTGEGTDTQYF.

The table lists this clone with a few counts. The chain joins TRBV7-3 to TRBJ1-5; no definite D call. CDR1 is SGHTA and CDR2 is FQGTGA in the germline V gene. This CDR3 comprises 13 residues. With 7 bases removed from V and 7 bases from J, the gap between germline ends came to 14 bases. DNA of the CDR3: TGTGCCAGCATCCCTCCCAAGGGCCAGCCCCAGCATTTT. This sequence encodes CASIPPKGQPQHF. Looking up the rest from reference TRBV7-3 and TRBJ1-5 gives the full variable domain: GAGVSQTPSNKVTEKGKYVELRCDPISGHTALYWYRQSLGQGPEFLIYFQGTGAADDSGLPNDRFFAVRPEGSVSTLKIQRTERGDSAVYLCASIPPKGQPQHFGDGTRLSIL.

CDR3 bases: TGTGCCAGCAGCTTAGGGACGGGAAGCCAGACCCAGTACTTC. Protein: CASSLGTGSQTQYF. The V gene is TRBV7-2, the J gene TRBJ2-5; D might be TRBD2 (5 bases). The V end lost 1 base, the J end lost 6 bases, and 12 bases lay between the germline ends. The CDR3 sequence is 14 residues long. Germline loops: CDR1 SGHTA, CDR2 FQGNSA.

The genes are TRBV5-1 and TRBJ2-7; 8 bases agree with TRBD2. Germline CDR1 and CDR2: SGHRS and YFSETQ. There are 15 residues in the CDR3. Trimming at V came to 8 bases and at J to 0 bases, leaving 10 bases not matched to a gene. For the CDR3, the DNA is TGCGCCAGTAAAACCGGGGGGGATACCTCCTACGAGCAGTACTTC. Encoded protein: CASKTGGDTSYEQYF. The entire variable domain, with the rest obtained from reference TRBV5-1 and TRBJ2-7, is as follows: KAGVTQTPRYLIKTRGQQVTLSCSPISGHRSVSWYQQTPGQGLQFLFEYFSETQRNKGNFPGRFSGRQFSNSRSEMNVSTLELGDSALYLCASKTGGDTSYEQYFGPGTRLTVT.

The chain has TRBV5-6 and TRBJ1-1; D may be TRBD1 (6 bases). Looked up from germline, CDR1 is SGHDT and CDR2 is YYEEEE. There are 16 residues in the CDR3. V was clipped by 4 bases and J by 7 bases, with 23 bases between them. This chain's CDR3 is CASSPSWGARDGEAFF. CDR3 nucleotide sequence: TGTGCCAGCAGCCCATCATGGGGGGCTCGGGACGGTGAAGCTTTCTTT.

The V and J genes are TRBV7-2 and TRBJ2-5, with 9 bases that match TRBD2. CDR1 and CDR2 from the germline V gene are SGHTA and FQGNSA. The CDR3 runs to 15 residues. Trimming took 5 bases from V and 4 from J; bases not matched to a gene: 8. CDR3 amino acids: CASSRDAGGPETQYF. The CDR3 DNA is TGTGCCAGCAGCAGGGACGCGGGGGGGCCAGAGACCCAGTACTTC.

This clone occurred once. The junction departs from the called germline gene at one end, perhaps through a read error. V and J are TRBV13 and TRBJ2-6; TRBD2 matches 8 bases. The length of the CDR3 is 15 residues. CDR1 and CDR2 (germline): PRHDT, FYEKMQ (reference sequence). The CDR3 DNA sequence: TGCGACGGGGGGGGTGCGAGCTCTGGGGCCAACGTCCTGACTTTC. Translating it yields CDGGGASSGANVLTF.

The gene calls are TRBV5-4 and TRBJ2-1; no reliable D call. CDR3 size: 14 residues. Germline CDR1 SGHNT, CDR2 YYREEE (reference sequence). V was trimmed by 4 bases and J by 0 bases, leaving 8 bases between them. The CDR3 DNA reads TGTGCCAGCAGCCCTCGGGCCTCCTACAATGAGCAGTTCTTC. Its protein is CASSPRASYNEQFF.

The genes are TRBV5-6 and TRBJ1-5; TRBD1 agrees at 11 bases. V lost 4 bases and J lost 3; bases outside the gene matches: 6. Germline V CDR1 and CDR2: SGHDT, YYEEEE. This CDR3 is built from 16 residues. The CDR3 DNA sequence: TGTGCCAGCAGCGGGGGGACAGGGGGTCACAATCAGCCCCAGCATTTT. Protein sequence: CASSGGTGGHNQPQHF.

The chain couples TRBV9 to TRBJ2-3, with D perhaps being TRBD1 or TRBD2 (5 bases each). The germline gives CDR1 SGDLS, CDR2 YYNGEE. V lost 2 bases and J lost 6, with 16 bases in between. The CDR3 spans 15 residues. The CDR3 spells CASSVLGANTDTQYF. The CDR3, as DNA: TGTGCCAGCAGCGTGCTCGGGGCCAACACCGATACGCAGTATTTT.

This chain links TRBV10-3 with TRBJ1-1; D is ambiguous. V was shortened by 7 bases and J by 3 bases, with 9 bases between the two germline ends. The germline V gene encodes CDR1 ENHRY and CDR2 SYGVKD. The CDR3 is 12 amino acids. In DNA, the CDR3 is TGTGCCATCATCTGGTGGGACACTGAAGCTTTCTTT. It translates to CAIIWWDTEAFF.

This clone was observed a handful of times. Written as DNA, the CDR3 is TGTGCCAGCAGCCCAAGAAGCCACCAGGGGGCGTTTGGGGCCAACGTCCTGACTTTC. The encoded protein is CASSPRSHQGAFGANVLTF. The rearrangement links TRBV7-8 to TRBJ2-6; TRBD1 matches at 8 bases. V lost 5 bases, J lost 3 bases, and 15 bases stayed unmatched. The CDR3 is 19 amino acids. Germline-derived CDR1 and CDR2 are SGHVS and FQNEAQ.

This sequence joins TRBV7-2 and TRBJ2-2, with no clear D. V gave up 2 bases and J gave up 0 bases, with 7 bases separating them. This CDR3 is 15 amino acids long. Germline V gives CDR1 SGHTA, CDR2 FQGNSA. The CDR3 is CASSLNPSNTGELFF. The CDR3 region has the DNA TGTGCCAGCAGCTTAAATCCCTCGAACACCGGGGAGCTGTTTTTT.

The V call is TRBV4-3, the J call TRBJ2-1, with D unresolved. This CDR3 is built from 17 residues. CDR1 is LGHNA, CDR2 YSLEER, per germline. Trimming cost V 0 bases and J 1 base, with 13 bases left between them. Here the CDR3 reads CASSQDKSLGSYNEQFF. Written as DNA, the CDR3 is TGCGCCAGCAGCCAAGATAAGTCCCTAGGTTCCTACAATGAGCAGTTCTTC.

The chain uses TRBV6-5 and TRBJ1-2; 7 bases align to TRBD1. The CDR3 runs to 14 residues. Losses at the gene ends were 7 bases for V and 7 bases for J; bases not matched to a gene: 12. In germline, CDR1 is MNHEY, CDR2 SVGAGI. In DNA form, the CDR3 reads TGTGCCAGCACCCGAACTACAGGGGCCAGTGGCTACACCTTC. Translation: CASTRTTGASGYTF.

The chain couples TRBV29-1 to TRBJ2-7, with D possibly TRBD1 on 5 matching bases. Germline V gene sequence: CDR1 SQVTM, CDR2 ANQGSEA. This CDR3 contains 14 residues. V gave up 3 bases and J gave up 1 base, with 13 bases separating them. CDR3 region: CSVESLGQSYEQYF. The CDR3 bases are TGCAGCGTTGAGAGCTTAGGACAATCCTACGAGCAGTACTTC.

The rearrangement joins TRBV5-1 to TRBJ2-3; possibly TRBD1 for D (5 bases). Trimming removed 0 bases from V and 6 bases from J, with 17 bases in between. This CDR3 has 16 amino acids. The germline gives CDR1 SGHRS, CDR2 YFSETQ. CDR3 sequence reads: CASSLATAGSGDTQYF. CDR3 coding DNA: TGCGCCAGCAGCTTGGCCACGGCAGGGTCAGGCGATACGCAGTATTTT.

The gene calls are TRBV29-1 and TRBJ2-2; D may be TRBD1 (7 bases). The V gene's germline CDR1 is SQVTM and CDR2 ANQGSEA. The germline V and J ends were trimmed by 0 bases and 7 bases, with 18 bases remaining between them. This CDR3 contains 16 residues. The CDR3 here is CSVEDWGAGGVGELFF. The DNA of the CDR3 is TGCAGCGTTGAAGATTGGGGGGCAGGGGGTGTCGGGGAGCTGTTTTTT.